These 30 T cell receptor beta chains originate from one sample sequenced in a study of cytomegalovirus exposure and HLA in healthy donors. PCR used 60 Vbeta primers and 13 Jbeta primers. Measured with immunoSEQ multiplex PCR; TCRdb has only the in-frame clones, and not every one. The table lists about 160,000 clones, over 75% of them singletons, with 3.5% to 5% in the top ten. The sample consisted of PBMCs. These receptors originate from a man in his forties in good health and CMV-seronegative.

The chain employs TRBV7-8 and TRBJ2-1; 9 bases align to TRBD1. With 6 bases clipped from V and 3 bases from J, the junction kept 9 bases outside the gene matches. The CDR3 runs 16 residues. In germline, CDR1 is SGHVS, CDR2 FQNEAQ. CDR3 bases: TGTGCCAGCAGTCGATCCGGGACAGGGTACTACAATGAGCAGTTCTTC. It yields the protein CASSRSGTGYYNEQFF.

The V call is TRBV2, the J call TRBJ2-3; D is uncertain. This CDR3 has 15 residues. CDR1 and CDR2 from the germline V gene are SNHLY and FYNNEI. V gave up 3 bases and J gave up 0 bases, with 10 bases separating them. CDR3 residues: CASSDFSLSTDTQYF. CDR3 nucleotide sequence: TGTGCCAGCAGTGACTTCTCACTAAGCACAGATACGCAGTATTTT.

The chain employs TRBV27 and TRBJ1-4; 7 bases are shared with TRBD1. This CDR3 is built from 14 residues. The ends lost 5 bases at V and 6 bases at J; junction bases unmatched: 6. Looked up from germline, CDR1 is MNHEY and CDR2 is SMNVEV (reference sequence). The CDR3 coding sequence is TGTGCCAGCAGTATCGACAGGGACGATGAAAAACTGTTTTTT. It codes for CASSIDRDDEKLFF. The variable domain in full, completed from reference TRBV27 and TRBJ1-4, reads EAQVTQNPRYLITVTGKKLTVTCSQNMNHEYMSWYRQDPGLGLRQIYYSMNVEVTDKGDVPEGYKVSRKEKRNFPLILESPSPNQTSLYFCASSIDRDDEKLFFGSGTQLSVL.

The V gene is TRBV19, the J gene TRBJ2-7; D possibly corresponds to TRBD2 (5 bases). Trimming stripped 4 bases from V and 7 bases from J, with 11 bases between. This CDR3 is built from 12 residues. The germline CDR1 and CDR2 sequences are LNHDA and SQIVND (reference sequence). The CDR3 DNA reads TGTGCCAGTAGTACCAGGACGGGGGAGCAGTACTTC. This codes for CASSTRTGEQYF.

The V call is TRBV5-1, the J call TRBJ2-5; 7 positions agree with TRBD1. The CDR3 consists of 14 residues. Germline CDR1 SGHRS, CDR2 YFSETQ. With 3 bases clipped from V and 1 base from J, the junction kept 3 bases outside the gene matches. CDR3 DNA sequence: TGCGCCAGCAGCTGGGACAGCTCCCAAGAGACCCAGTACTTC. Its protein is CASSWDSSQETQYF.

This clone showed up just a few times. The chain employs TRBV5-6 and TRBJ2-5; the match to TRBD2 covers 8 bases. The J call may be incorrect, as the DNA end agrees better with TRBJ2-7. This CDR3 has 14 residues. Germline lookup yields CDR1 SGHDT and CDR2 YYEEEE. CDR3 amino acids: CASSLGAGDYEQYF. CDR3 sequence (DNA): TGTGCCAGCAGCTTGGGAGCGGGGGACTACGAGCAGTACTTC.

In its sample, this clone was seen a few times. This chain uses TRBV9 with TRBJ2-7, with 7 bases matching TRBD1. This CDR3 contains 14 residues. The V and J ends lost 4 bases and 0 bases, in that order; junction bases with no gene match: 4. In germline, CDR1 is SGDLS, CDR2 YYNGEE. CDR3 loop: CASSRGQLSYEQYF. As DNA, the CDR3 is TGTGCCAGCAGCCGGGGACAGCTCTCCTACGAGCAGTACTTC.

The chain links TRBV7-2 to TRBJ2-7, with D perhaps matching TRBD2 (6 bases). The germline gives CDR1 SGHTA, CDR2 FQGNSA. This CDR3 is 12 amino acids long. Between the trimmed V and J ends, which lost 4 bases and 5 bases, there was a span of 9 bases. Written as DNA, the CDR3 is TGTGCCAGCAGCTGGGGGGTCAACGAGCAGTACTTC. This codes for CASSWGVNEQYF.

The chain couples TRBV7-2 to TRBJ2-3, with TRBD2 matching over 9 bases. Trimming took 1 base from V and 8 from J; bases not matched to a gene: 7. Germline values: CDR1 SGHTA, CDR2 FQGNSA. This CDR3 spans 15 amino acids. The CDR3 spells CASSLDGGGAGTQYF. CDR3 DNA sequence: TGTGCCAGCAGCTTAGACGGCGGGGGGGCCGGTACGCAGTATTTT.

V and J are TRBV6-1 and TRBJ2-5, with a possible D match to TRBD1 (6 bases). The V and J ends lost 3 bases and 5 bases respectively, with 13 bases between them. From germline, CDR1 is MNHNS and CDR2 SASEGT. This CDR3 comprises 14 residues. The CDR3 DNA reads TGTGCCAGCAGTGATGTAGACAGGACGGAGACCCAGTACTTC. It yields the protein CASSDVDRTETQYF.

The chain joins TRBV6-4 to TRBJ1-2; TRBD1 matches 9 bases. V shed 6 bases and J 4 bases; nucleotides not matched to a gene: 6. This CDR3 comprises 14 residues. The germline CDR1 and CDR2 sequences are MRHNA and SNTAGT. The DNA of the CDR3 is TGTGCCAGCAGCCCCGGGACAGGGCCCTATGGCTACACCTTC. As protein: CASSPGTGPYGYTF.

The table lists this clone with a few counts. The chain's CDR3 is CASSLGPVRGYEQYF. The CDR3 DNA sequence: TGTGCCAGCAGCTTGGGCCCCGTCAGGGGCTACGAGCAGTACTTC. The V call is TRBV5-8, the J call TRBJ2-7; possible D gene TRBD1, 6 bases. This CDR3 contains 15 residues. Trimming took 0 bases from V and 3 from J, leaving 13 bases between them. The V gene's germline CDR1 is SGHTS and CDR2 YDEGEE.

The genes are TRBV20-1 and TRBJ2-7; D uncertain. This CDR3 has 11 amino acids. V was cut by 0 bases and J by 10 bases, with 10 bases left in between. The germline V gene has CDR1 DFQATT and CDR2 SNEGSKA (reference sequence). Here the CDR3 DNA reads TGCAGTGCTAGAGATCCCCCAAGCCAGTACTTC. Translation gives CSARDPPSQYF.

Details on this clone: One junction end disagrees with the germline gene, perhaps due to a read error. The rearrangement links TRBV7-9 to TRBJ1-1; 12 bases agree with TRBD1. Germline V CDR1 and CDR2: SEHNR, FQNEAQ (reference sequence). CDR3 length: 15 amino acids. The CDR3 protein is CSSSRGTGGYTEAFF. CDR3 DNA: TGTTCCAGCAGCCGGGGGACAGGGGGCTACACTGAAGCTTTCTTT.

This clone occurred once. The chain has TRBV5-1 and TRBJ2-1; 12 bases map to TRBD2. CDR3 length equals 14 residues. Unmatched junction bases numbered 5, after V lost 4 bases and J lost 9 bases. CDR1 is SGHRS, CDR2 YFSETQ, per germline. This CDR3 reads CASSPGLAGSEQFF. DNA for the CDR3: TGCGCCAGCAGCCCCGGACTAGCGGGGAGTGAGCAGTTCTTC.

The chain couples TRBV28 to TRBJ1-6, with 7 bases fitting TRBD1. The V gene end was trimmed by 3 bases and the J gene end by 9 bases; junction bases not matched to a gene: 8. The CDR3 sequence is 15 residues long. From germline, CDR1 is MDHEN and CDR2 SYDVKM. The CDR3 nucleotides are TGTGCCAGCAGTTTGGGCAGTCCAGGGGGTTCACCCCTCCACTTT. Protein sequence: CASSLGSPGGSPLHF.

This chain uses TRBV7-2 with TRBJ1-1; D call uncertain. Germline CDR1 is SGHTA and CDR2 is FQGNSA. The CDR3 has 17 amino acids. V was clipped by 1 base and J by 1 base, with 16 bases between them. CDR3 region: CASSLVPSPRGNTEAFF. CDR3 DNA sequence: TGTGCCAGCAGCTTAGTCCCATCACCCCGGGGGAACACTGAAGCTTTCTTT. The whole variable domain, filled in from reference TRBV7-2 and TRBJ1-1, reads GAGVSQSPSNKVTEKGKDVELRCDPISGHTALYWYRQSLGQGLEFLIYFQGNSAPDKSGLPSDRFSAERTGGSVSTLTIQRTQQEDSAVYLCASSLVPSPRGNTEAFFGQGTRLTVV.

CDR3 amino acids: CASSLSANYGYTF. CDR3 nucleotide sequence: TGTGCCAGCAGCTTATCAGCTAACTATGGCTACACCTTC. The chain is built from TRBV7-3 and TRBJ1-2; D remains ambiguous. With 2 bases removed from V and 0 bases from J, the gap between germline ends came to 4 bases. CDR3 length: 13 residues. Germline-derived CDR1 and CDR2 are SGHTA and FQGTGA.

V and J are TRBV7-3 and TRBJ1-1; D is undetermined. V gave up 2 bases and J gave up 0 bases, with 4 bases separating them. From germline, CDR1 is SGHTA and CDR2 FQGTGA. There are 13 residues in the CDR3. In DNA, the CDR3 is TGTGCCAGCAGCTTATCCGTGAACACTGAAGCTTTCTTT. Protein product: CASSLSVNTEAFF.

V gene TRBV4-1 combines with J gene TRBJ2-7, with 7 bases aligning to TRBD1. The CDR3 spans 15 residues. Germline lookup yields CDR1 MGHRA and CDR2 YSYEKL. Unmatched junction bases numbered 7, after V lost 0 bases and J lost 5 bases. CDR3 bases: TGCGCCAGCAGCCAAGATCAGGACAGGACGAACGAGCAGTACTTC. As protein: CASSQDQDRTNEQYF.

This clone was seen a few times. This chain links TRBV5-1 with TRBJ2-6; unclear D gene. Germline V gene data show CDR1 as SGHRS and CDR2 as YFSETQ. The V end lost 1 base, the J end lost 1 base, and 9 bases lay between the germline ends. CDR3 size: 16 residues. The CDR3 region is CASSLWAGSGANVLTF. CDR3 nucleotide sequence: TGCGCCAGCAGCTTGTGGGCAGGATCTGGGGCCAACGTCCTGACTTTC.

The chain joins TRBV4-1 to TRBJ2-5; 14 bases fit TRBD2. Germline CDR1 reads MGHRA; CDR2 reads YSYEKL. Trimming cost V 4 bases and J 4 bases; bases outside gene matches: 5. This CDR3 region has 16 residues. The CDR3 spells CASSPTTSGGAETQYF. CDR3 nucleotides: TGCGCCAGCAGCCCCACGACTAGCGGGGGGGCAGAGACCCAGTACTTC.

This chain uses TRBV30 with TRBJ1-1, with TRBD1 identical over 7 bases. The V segment lost 5 bases and the J segment 9 bases; nucleotides outside the gene matches: 6. CDR1 and CDR2 from the germline V gene are GTSNPN and SVGIG (reference sequence). The CDR3 loop spans 11 amino acids. CDR3 residues: CAWGQALKAFF. DNA for the CDR3: TGTGCCTGGGGACAGGCACTTAAAGCTTTCTTT.

The CDR3 nucleotides read TGCGCCAGCAGAAACGACAGGGGGCAAAACACCATATATTTT. Amino acid sequence: CASRNDRGQNTIYF. The chain is built from TRBV5-1 and TRBJ1-3; 10 bases align to TRBD1. CDR3 length: 14 amino acids. CDR1 SGHRS and CDR2 YFSETQ come from the germline V gene. V shed 5 bases, J shed 6 bases, and the junction held 5 bases outside the gene matches.

This clone was counted between two and nine times. The chain has TRBV7-2 and TRBJ2-3; 11 bases are shared with TRBD2. J lost 3 bases, V lost 6 bases, and 5 bases had no gene match. The CDR3 covers 15 residues. Germline V gene lookup returns CDR1 SGHTA and CDR2 FQGNSA. DNA of the CDR3: TGTGCCAGCAGGCAGTTAGCGGGGGGGACAGATACGCAGTATTTT. This translates into CASRQLAGGTDTQYF.

The gene calls are TRBV7-2 and TRBJ2-2, with 7 bases that match TRBD2. In germline, CDR1 is SGHTA, CDR2 FQGNSA. This CDR3 has 16 residues. The V gene end was trimmed by 1 base and the J gene end by 2 bases; junction bases not matched to a gene: 4. The CDR3: CASSLVAGVNTGELFF. Here the CDR3 DNA reads TGTGCCAGCAGCTTAGTGGCGGGGGTAAACACCGGGGAGCTGTTTTTT.

This chain links TRBV19 with TRBJ1-1, with D possibly being TRBD1 (6 bases). The CDR3 length is 16 residues. With 5 bases removed from V and 4 bases from J, the gap between germline ends came to 20 bases. The germline V gene has CDR1 LNHDA and CDR2 SQIVND (reference sequence). The DNA of the CDR3 is TGTGCCAGTAGTTTCGCCGGGACAAAGTTCGCCACTGAAGCTTTCTTT. Translated, it gives CASSFAGTKFATEAFF.

The V gene is TRBV10-2, the J gene TRBJ1-2, with 10 positions matching TRBD1. This CDR3 spans 17 amino acids. Germline CDR1 WSHSY, CDR2 SAAADI. J lost 8 bases, V lost 2 bases, and 14 bases had no gene match. In DNA, the CDR3 is TGCGCCAGCAGTGAGCCGCGAGACAGGGGGCCTATGGGGGGCTACACCTTC. Translating gives CASSEPRDRGPMGGYTF.

The J gene is TRBJ1-5, the V gene TRBV7-8; possibly TRBD1 for D (6 bases). Germline V gene data show CDR1 as SGHVS and CDR2 as FQNEAQ. Trimming stripped 5 bases from V and 0 bases from J, with 8 bases between. There are 14 residues in the CDR3. CDR3 DNA sequence: TGTGCCAGCAGCCGCAGGGGTAGCAATCAGCCCCAGCATTTT. Amino acid sequence: CASSRRGSNQPQHF.

The J gene is TRBJ1-2, the V gene TRBV30, with 10 bases matching TRBD1. V shed 3 bases and J 5 bases; nucleotides not matched to a gene: 3. The CDR3 runs 13 residues. From germline, CDR1 is GTSNPN and CDR2 SVGIG (reference sequence). This CDR3 is CAWRGDRGYGYTF. CDR3 DNA sequence: TGTGCCTGGAGGGGGGACAGGGGTTATGGCTACACCTTC.